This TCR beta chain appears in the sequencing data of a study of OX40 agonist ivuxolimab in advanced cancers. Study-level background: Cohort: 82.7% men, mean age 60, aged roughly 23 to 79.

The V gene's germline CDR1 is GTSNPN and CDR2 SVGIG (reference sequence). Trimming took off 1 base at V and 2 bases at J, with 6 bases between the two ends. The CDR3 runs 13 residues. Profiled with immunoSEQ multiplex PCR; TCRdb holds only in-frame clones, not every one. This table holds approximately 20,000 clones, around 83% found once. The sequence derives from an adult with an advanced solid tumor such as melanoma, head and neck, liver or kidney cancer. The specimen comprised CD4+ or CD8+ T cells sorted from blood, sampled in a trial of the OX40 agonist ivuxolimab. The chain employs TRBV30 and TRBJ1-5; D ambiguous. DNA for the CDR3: TGTGCCTGGAGTGACAGAGGCAATCAGCCCCAGCATTTT. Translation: CAWSDRGNQPQHF.